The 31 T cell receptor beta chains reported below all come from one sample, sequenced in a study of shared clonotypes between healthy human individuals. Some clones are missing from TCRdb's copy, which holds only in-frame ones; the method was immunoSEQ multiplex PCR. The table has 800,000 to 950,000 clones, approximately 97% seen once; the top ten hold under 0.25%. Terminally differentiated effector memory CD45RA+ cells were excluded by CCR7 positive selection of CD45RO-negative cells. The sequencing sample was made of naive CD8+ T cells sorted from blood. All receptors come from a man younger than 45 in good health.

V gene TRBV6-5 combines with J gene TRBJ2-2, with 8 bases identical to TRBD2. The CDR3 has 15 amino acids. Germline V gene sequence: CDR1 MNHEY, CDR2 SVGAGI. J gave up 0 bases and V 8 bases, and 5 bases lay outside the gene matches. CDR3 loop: CASGTGGPNTGELFF. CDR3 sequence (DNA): TGTGCCAGCGGAACGGGAGGGCCGAACACCGGGGAGCTGTTTTTT.

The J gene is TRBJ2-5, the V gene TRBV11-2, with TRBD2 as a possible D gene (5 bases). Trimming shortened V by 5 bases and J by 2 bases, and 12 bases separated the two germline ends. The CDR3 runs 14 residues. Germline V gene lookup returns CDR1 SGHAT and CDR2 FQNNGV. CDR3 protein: CASSLPGSQETQYF. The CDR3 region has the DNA TGTGCCAGCAGCCTGCCGGGATCACAAGAGACCCAGTACTTC.

The CDR3 DNA sequence: TGTGCCAGCACCTCACCCCAGACAGGGGTCTACGAGCAGTACTTC. Protein sequence: CASTSPQTGVYEQYF. The rearrangement links TRBV7-9 to TRBJ2-7; 8 nucleotides agree with TRBD1. The germline CDR1 and CDR2 sequences are SEHNR and FQNEAQ (reference sequence). The CDR3 is 15 amino acids. J lost 3 bases, V lost 7 bases, and 11 bases had no gene match.

The CDR3, as DNA: TGTGCCAGCAGCTTAGGTCTTTCTCCCTACGAGCAGTACTTC. Residues: CASSLGLSPYEQYF. The chain links TRBV7-2 to TRBJ2-7; D unresolved. Germline loops: CDR1 SGHTA, CDR2 FQGNSA. This CDR3 is built from 14 residues. The germline V and J ends were trimmed by 1 base and 2 bases, with 9 bases remaining between them.

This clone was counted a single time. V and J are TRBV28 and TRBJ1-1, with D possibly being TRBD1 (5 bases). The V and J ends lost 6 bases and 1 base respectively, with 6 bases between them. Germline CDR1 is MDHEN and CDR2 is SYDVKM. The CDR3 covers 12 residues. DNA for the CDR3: TGTGCCAGCAGCGACAGGAACACTGAAGCTTTCTTT. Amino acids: CASSDRNTEAFF. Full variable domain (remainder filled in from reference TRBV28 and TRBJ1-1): DVKVTQSSRYLVKRTGEKVFLECVQDMDHENMFWYRQDPGLGLRLIYFSYDVKMKEKGDIPEGYSVSREKKERFSLILESASTNQTSMYLCASSDRNTEAFFGQGTRLTVV.

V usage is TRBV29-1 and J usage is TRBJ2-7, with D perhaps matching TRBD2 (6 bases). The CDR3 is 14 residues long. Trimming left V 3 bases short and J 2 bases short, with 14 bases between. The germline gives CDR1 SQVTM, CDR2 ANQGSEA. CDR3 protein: CSVEIPGEAYEQYF. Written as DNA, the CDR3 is TGCAGCGTTGAGATTCCGGGAGAAGCCTACGAGCAGTACTTC.

The CDR3 DNA is TGTGCCAGCAGCTTAGGTGCAGGCGAACAGCCCCAGCATTTT. It specifies CASSLGAGEQPQHF. The J gene is TRBJ1-5, the V gene TRBV13; no clear D gene. The CDR3 length is 14 residues. Germline CDR1 reads PRHDT; CDR2 reads FYEKMQ (reference sequence). Trimming removed 0 bases at V and 7 bases at J, with 10 bases between. The entire variable domain, with the rest obtained from reference TRBV13 and TRBJ1-5, is as follows: AAGVIQSPRHLIKEKRETATLKCYPIPRHDTVYWYQQGPGQDPQFLISFYEKMQSDKGSIPDRFSAQQFSDYHSELNMSSLELGDSALYFCASSLGAGEQPQHFGDGTRLSIL.

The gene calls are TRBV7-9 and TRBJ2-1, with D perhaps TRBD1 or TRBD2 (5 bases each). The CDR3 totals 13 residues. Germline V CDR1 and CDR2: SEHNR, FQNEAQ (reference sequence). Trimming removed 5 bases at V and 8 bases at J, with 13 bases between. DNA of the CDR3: TGTGCCAGCAGCCACGGGGCTTCTTATGAGCAGTTCTTC. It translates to CASSHGASYEQFF.

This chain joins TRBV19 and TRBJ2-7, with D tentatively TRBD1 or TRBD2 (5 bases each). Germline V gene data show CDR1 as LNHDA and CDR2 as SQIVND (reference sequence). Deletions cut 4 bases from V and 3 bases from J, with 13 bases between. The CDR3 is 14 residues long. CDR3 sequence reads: CASSNSGTNYEQYF. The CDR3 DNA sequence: TGTGCCAGTAGTAATTCGGGGACCAACTACGAGCAGTACTTC.

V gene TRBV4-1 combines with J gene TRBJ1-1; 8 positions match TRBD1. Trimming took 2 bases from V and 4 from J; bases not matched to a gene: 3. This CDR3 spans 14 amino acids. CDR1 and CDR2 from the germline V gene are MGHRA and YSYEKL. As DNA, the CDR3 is TGCGCCAGCAGCCAAAAAACAGGGGGCACTGAAGCTTTCTTT. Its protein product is CASSQKTGGTEAFF.

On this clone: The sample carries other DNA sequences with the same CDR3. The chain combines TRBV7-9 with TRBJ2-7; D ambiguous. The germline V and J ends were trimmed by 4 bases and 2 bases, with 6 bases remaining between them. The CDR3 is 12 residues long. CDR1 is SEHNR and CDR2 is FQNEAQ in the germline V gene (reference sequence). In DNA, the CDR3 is TGTGCCAGCAGCTCAAGTCCCTACGAGCAGTACTTC. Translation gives CASSSSPYEQYF. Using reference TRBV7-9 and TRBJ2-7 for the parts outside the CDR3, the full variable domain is DTGVSQNPRHKITKRGQNVTFRCDPISEHNRLYWYRQTLGQGPEFLTYFQNEAQLEKSRLLSDRFSAERPKGSFSTLEIQRTEQGDSAMYLCASSSSPYEQYFGPGTRLTVT.

CDR3 DNA sequence: TGTGCCAGCAGTTCGGCATCGGCTGGTCGCTACAATGAGCAGTTCTTC. Its translation is CASSSASAGRYNEQFF. The chain employs TRBV28 and TRBJ2-1; D gene ambiguous. The germline CDR1 and CDR2 sequences are MDHEN and SYDVKM. This CDR3 spans 16 amino acids. The V and J ends lost 4 bases and 3 bases respectively, with 16 bases between them. Drawing the rest from reference TRBV28 and TRBJ2-1, the complete variable domain is DVKVTQSSRYLVKRTGEKVFLECVQDMDHENMFWYRQDPGLGLRLIYFSYDVKMKEKGDIPEGYSVSREKKERFSLILESASTNQTSMYLCASSSASAGRYNEQFFGPGTRLTVL.

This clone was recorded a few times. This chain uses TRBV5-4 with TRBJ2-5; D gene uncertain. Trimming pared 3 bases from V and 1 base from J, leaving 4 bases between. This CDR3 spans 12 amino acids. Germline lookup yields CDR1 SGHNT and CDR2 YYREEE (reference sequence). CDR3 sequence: CASSSIQETQYF. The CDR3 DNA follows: TGTGCCAGCAGCTCTATCCAAGAGACCCAGTACTTC.

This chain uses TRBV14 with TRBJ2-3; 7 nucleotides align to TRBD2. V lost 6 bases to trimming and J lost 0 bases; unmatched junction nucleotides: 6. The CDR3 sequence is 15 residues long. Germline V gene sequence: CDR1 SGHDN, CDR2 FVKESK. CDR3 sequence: CASRPYSGSTDTQYF. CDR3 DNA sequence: TGTGCCAGCAGACCGTATAGCGGGAGCACAGATACGCAGTATTTT.

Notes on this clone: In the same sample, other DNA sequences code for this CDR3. CDR3 bases: TGCAGCGTTGTAGCGGTATCCTACAATGAGCAGTTCTTC. It is translated as CSVVAVSYNEQFF. The V and J genes are TRBV29-1 and TRBJ2-1; D is perhaps TRBD2 (6 bases). Germline V gene lookup returns CDR1 SQVTM and CDR2 ANQGSEA. This CDR3 has 13 residues. V was clipped by 4 bases and J by 1 base, with 8 bases between them.

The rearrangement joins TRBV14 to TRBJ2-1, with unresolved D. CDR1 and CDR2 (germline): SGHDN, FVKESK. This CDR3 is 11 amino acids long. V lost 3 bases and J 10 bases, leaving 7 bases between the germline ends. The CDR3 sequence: CASSHRLEQFF. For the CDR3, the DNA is TGTGCCAGCAGCCATAGACTCGAGCAGTTCTTC.

DNA of the CDR3: TGTGCCAGCAGTGCCGGAGACAGGTATGAGCAGTTCTTC. Its translation is CASSAGDRYEQFF. The V call is TRBV6-1, the J call TRBJ2-1, with D possibly being TRBD1 (6 bases). Deletions cut 4 bases from V and 8 bases from J, with 12 bases between. The V gene's germline CDR1 is MNHNS and CDR2 SASEGT. The CDR3 extends over 13 amino acids.

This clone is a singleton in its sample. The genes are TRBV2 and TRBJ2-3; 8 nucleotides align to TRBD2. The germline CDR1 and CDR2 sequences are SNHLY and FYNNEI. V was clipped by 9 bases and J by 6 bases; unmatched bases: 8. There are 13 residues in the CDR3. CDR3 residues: CASPGLVLDTQYF. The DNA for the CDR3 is TGTGCCAGTCCGGGACTAGTGCTGGATACGCAGTATTTT.

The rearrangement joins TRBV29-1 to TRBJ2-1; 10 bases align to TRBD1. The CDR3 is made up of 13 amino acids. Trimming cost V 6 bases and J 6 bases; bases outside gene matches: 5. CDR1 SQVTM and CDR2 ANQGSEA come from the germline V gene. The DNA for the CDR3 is TGCAGCGTCTGGGGACAGGGGATCAATGAGCAGTTCTTC. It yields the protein CSVWGQGINEQFF.

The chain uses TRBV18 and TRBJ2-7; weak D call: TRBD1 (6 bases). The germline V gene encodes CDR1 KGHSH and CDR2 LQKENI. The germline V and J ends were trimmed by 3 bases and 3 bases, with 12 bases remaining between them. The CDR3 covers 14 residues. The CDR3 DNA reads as TGTGCCAGCTCACCCGTACAGGGTTACTACGAGCAGTACTTC. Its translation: CASSPVQGYYEQYF.

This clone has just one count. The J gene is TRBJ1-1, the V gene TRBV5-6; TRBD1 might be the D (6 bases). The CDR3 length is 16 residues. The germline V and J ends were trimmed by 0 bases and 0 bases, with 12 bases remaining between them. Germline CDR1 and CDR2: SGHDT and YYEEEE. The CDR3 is CASSLGAGVLNTEAFF. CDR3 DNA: TGTGCCAGCAGCTTGGGGGCAGGGGTCCTGAACACTGAAGCTTTCTTT.

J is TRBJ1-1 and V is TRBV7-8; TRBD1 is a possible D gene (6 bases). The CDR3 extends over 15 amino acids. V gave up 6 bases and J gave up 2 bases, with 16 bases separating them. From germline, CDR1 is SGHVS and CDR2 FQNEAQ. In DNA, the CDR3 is TGTGCCAGCAGACCGACCCGACAGGTTAACACTGAAGCTTTCTTT. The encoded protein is CASRPTRQVNTEAFF.

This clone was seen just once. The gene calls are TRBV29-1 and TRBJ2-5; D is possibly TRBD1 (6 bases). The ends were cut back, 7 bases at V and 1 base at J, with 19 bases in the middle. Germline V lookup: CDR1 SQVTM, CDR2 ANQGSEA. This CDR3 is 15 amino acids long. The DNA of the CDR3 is TGCAGCGCTAATTCCCGGGACACACCCCAAGAGACCCAGTACTTC. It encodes CSANSRDTPQETQYF.

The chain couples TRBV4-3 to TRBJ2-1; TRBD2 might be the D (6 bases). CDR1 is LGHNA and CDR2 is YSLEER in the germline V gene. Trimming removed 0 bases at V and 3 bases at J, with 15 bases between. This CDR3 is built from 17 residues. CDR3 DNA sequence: TGCGCCAGCAGCCAAGATTGGAGGGAAGGGAGCTACAATGAGCAGTTCTTC. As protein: CASSQDWREGSYNEQFF.

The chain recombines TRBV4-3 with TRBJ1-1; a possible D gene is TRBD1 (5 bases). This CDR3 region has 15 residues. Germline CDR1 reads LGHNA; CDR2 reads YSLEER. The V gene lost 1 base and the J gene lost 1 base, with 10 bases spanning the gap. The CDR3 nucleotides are TGCGCCAGCAGCCAAGGTTTTGGGGCGAACACTGAAGCTTTCTTT. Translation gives CASSQGFGANTEAFF.

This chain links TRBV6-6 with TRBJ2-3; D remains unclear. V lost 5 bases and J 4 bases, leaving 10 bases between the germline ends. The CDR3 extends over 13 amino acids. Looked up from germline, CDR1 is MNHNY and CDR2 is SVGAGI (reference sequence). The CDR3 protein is CASSPFAPDTQYF. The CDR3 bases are TGTGCCAGCAGTCCTTTCGCGCCAGATACGCAGTATTTT.

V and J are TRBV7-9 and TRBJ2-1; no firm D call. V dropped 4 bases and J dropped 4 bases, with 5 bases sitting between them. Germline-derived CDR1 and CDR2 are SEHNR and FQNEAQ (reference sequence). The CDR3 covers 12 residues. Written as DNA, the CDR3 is TGTGCCAGCAGCTCCAATTACAATGAGCAGTTCTTC. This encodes CASSSNYNEQFF.

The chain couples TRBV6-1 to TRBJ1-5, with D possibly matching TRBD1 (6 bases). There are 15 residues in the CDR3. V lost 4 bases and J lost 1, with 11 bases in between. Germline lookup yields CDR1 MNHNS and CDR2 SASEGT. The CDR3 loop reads CASSADGTSNQPQHF. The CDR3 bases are TGTGCCAGCAGTGCCGACGGGACAAGCAATCAGCCCCAGCATTTT.

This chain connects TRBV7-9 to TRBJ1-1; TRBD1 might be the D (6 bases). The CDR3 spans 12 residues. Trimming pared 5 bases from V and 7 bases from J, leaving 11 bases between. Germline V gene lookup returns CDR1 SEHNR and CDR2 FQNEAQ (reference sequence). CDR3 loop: CASSPDRIEAFF. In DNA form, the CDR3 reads TGTGCCAGCAGCCCCGACAGGATTGAAGCTTTCTTT.

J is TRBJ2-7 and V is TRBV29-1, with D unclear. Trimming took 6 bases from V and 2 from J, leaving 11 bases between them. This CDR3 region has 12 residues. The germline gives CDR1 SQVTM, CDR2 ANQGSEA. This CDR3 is CSVKGSAYEQYF. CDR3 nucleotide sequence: TGCAGCGTAAAAGGGTCTGCCTACGAGCAGTACTTC.

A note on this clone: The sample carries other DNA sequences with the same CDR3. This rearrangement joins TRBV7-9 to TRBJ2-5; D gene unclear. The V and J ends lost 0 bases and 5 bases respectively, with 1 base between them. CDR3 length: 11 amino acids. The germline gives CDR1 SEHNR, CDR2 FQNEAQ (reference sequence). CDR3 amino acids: CASSLAETQYF. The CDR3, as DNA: TGTGCCAGCAGCTTAGCGGAGACCCAGTACTTC. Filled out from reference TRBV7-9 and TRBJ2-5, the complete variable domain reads DTGVSQNPRHKITKRGQNVTFRCDPISEHNRLYWYRQTLGQGPEFLTYFQNEAQLEKSRLLSDRFSAERPKGSFSTLEIQRTEQGDSAMYLCASSLAETQYFGPGTRLLVL.